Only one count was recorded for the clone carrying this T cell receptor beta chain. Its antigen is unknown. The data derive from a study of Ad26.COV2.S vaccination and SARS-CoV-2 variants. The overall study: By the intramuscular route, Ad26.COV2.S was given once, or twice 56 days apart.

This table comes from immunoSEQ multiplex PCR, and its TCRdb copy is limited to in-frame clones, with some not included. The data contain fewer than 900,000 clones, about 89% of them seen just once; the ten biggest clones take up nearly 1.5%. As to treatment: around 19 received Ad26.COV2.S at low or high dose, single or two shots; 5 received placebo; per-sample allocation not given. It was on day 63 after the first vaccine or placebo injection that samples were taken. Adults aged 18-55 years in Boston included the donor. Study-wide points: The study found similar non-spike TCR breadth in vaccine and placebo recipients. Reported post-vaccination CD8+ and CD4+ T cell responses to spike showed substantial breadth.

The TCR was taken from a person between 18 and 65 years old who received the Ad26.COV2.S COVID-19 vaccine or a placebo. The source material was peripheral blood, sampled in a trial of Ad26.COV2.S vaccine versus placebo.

The CDR3 sequence is CASSQGGARTF. The CDR3 DNA follows: TGTGCCAGCAGCCAAGGTGGGGCGCGCACCTTC. V and J are TRBV14 and TRBJ1-2; tentatively, D is TRBD1 (5 bases). The CDR3 has 11 amino acids. V lost 1 base, J lost 13 bases, and 10 bases lay in between. Germline V CDR1 and CDR2: SGHDN, FVKESK.